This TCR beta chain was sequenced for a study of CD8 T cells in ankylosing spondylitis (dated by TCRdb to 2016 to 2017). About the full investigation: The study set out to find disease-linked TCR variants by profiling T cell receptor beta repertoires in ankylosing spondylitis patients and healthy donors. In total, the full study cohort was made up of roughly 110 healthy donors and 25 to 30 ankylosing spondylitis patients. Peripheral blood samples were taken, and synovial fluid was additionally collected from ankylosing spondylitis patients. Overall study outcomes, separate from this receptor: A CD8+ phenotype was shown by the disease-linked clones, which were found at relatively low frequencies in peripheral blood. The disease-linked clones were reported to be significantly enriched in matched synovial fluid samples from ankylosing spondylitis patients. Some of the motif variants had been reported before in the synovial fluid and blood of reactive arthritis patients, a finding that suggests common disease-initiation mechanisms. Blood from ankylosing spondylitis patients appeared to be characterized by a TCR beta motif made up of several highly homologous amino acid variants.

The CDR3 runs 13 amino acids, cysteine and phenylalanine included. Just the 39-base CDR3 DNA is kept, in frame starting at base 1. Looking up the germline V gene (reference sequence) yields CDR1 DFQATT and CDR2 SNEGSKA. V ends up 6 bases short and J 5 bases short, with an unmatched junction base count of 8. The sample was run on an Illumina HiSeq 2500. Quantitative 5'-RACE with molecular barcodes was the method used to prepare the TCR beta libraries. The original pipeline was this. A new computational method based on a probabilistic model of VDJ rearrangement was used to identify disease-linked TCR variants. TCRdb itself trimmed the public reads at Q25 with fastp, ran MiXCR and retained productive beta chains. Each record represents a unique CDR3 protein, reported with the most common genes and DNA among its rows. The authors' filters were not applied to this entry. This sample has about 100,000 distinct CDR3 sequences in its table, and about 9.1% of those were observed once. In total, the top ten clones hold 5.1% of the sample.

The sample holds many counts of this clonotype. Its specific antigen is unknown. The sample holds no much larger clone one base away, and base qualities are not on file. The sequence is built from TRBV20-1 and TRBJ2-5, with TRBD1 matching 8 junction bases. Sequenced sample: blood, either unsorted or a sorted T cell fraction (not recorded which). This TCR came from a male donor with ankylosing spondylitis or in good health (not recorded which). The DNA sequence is TGCAGTGCCCGACAGGGGAAGAGGGAGACCCAGTACTTC. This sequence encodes CSARQGKRETQYF.